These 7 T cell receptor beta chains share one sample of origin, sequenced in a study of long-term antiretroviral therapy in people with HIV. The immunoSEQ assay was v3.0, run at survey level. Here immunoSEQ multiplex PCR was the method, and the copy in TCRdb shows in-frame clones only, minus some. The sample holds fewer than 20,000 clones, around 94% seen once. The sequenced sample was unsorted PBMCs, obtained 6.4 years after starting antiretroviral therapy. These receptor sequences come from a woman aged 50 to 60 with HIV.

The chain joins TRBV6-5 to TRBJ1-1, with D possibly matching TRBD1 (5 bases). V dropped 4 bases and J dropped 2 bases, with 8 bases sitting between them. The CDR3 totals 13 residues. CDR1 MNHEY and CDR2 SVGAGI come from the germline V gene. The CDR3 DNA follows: TGTGCCAGCAGTTTCGGGGGAAACACTGAAGCTTTCTTT. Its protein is CASSFGGNTEAFF.

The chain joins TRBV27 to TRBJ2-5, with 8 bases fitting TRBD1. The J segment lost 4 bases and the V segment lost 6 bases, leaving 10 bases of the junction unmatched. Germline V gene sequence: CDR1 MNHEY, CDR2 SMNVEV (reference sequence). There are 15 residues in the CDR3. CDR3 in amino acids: CASRHLQGGAETQYF. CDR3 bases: TGTGCCAGCAGACACCTACAGGGGGGAGCAGAGACCCAGTACTTC.

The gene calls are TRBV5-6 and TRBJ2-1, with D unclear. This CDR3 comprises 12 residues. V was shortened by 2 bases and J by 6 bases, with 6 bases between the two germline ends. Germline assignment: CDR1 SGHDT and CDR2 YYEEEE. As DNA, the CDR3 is TGTGCCAGCAGCTTTGGGCGCAATGAGCAGTTCTTC. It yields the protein CASSFGRNEQFF. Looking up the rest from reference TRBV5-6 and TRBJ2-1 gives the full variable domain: DAGVTQSPTHLIKTRGQQVTLRCSPKSGHDTVSWYQQALGQGPQFIFQYYEEEERQRGNFPDRFSGHQFPNYSSELNVNALLLGDSALYLCASSFGRNEQFFGPGTRLTVL.

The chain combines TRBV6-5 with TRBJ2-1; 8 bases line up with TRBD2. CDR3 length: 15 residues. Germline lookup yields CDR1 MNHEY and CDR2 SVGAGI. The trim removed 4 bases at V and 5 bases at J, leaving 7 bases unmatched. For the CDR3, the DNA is TGTGCCAGCAGTTCCGGGACTAGGGATAACAATGAGCAGTTCTTC. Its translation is CASSSGTRDNNEQFF.

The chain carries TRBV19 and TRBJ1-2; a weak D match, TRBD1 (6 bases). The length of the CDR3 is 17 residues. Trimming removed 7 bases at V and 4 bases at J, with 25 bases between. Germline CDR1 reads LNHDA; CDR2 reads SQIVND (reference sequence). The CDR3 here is CASNPQSAGDMFYGYTF. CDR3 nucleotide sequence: TGTGCCAGTAACCCACAGTCCGCAGGGGATATGTTCTATGGCTACACCTTC.

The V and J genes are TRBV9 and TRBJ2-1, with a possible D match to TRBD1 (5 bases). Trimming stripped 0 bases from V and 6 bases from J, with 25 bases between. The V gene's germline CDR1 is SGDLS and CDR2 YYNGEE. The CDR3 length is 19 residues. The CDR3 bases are TGTGCCAGCAGCGTAGTGGGGCGGAATCGCCGGGTCTCGGGCAATGAGCAGTTCTTC. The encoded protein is CASSVVGRNRRVSGNEQFF.

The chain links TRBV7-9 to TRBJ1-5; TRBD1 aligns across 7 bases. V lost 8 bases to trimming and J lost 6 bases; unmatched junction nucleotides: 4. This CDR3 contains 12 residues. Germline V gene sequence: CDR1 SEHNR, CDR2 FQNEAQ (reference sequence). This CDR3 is CASQGDGQPQHF. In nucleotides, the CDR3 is TGTGCCAGCCAGGGGGATGGTCAGCCCCAGCATTTT.